These 9 T cell receptor beta chains originate from one sample sequenced in a study of blood T cell repertoires in COVID-19 (dated by TCRdb to the early 2020s). Preparation of the library involved the immunoSEQ multiplex PCR assay. Entries here come from immuneACCESS through TCRdb and include only in-frame sequences with V and J called. Some clones fail to appear in such tables; in the studies checked, an unresolved V gene covers under half of the shortfall, and the cause of the remainder is unknown. The sample profile shows 95,000 to 150,000 clones; 70% to 80% of them were found once. The top ten clones comprise roughly 25% of the sample. The specimen sequenced was peripheral blood. The receptors come from a human donor in a cohort sampled during active COVID-19.

The gene calls are TRBV28 and TRBJ2-3; 8 nucleotides line up with TRBD2. CDR1 and CDR2 from the germline V gene are MDHEN and SYDVKM. The CDR3 has 16 residues. The V segment lost 6 bases and the J segment 0 bases; nucleotides outside the gene matches: 8. The DNA for the CDR3 is TGTGCCAGCAGCGGACCCGGGGGGGCCAGCACAGATACGCAGTATTTT. It translates to CASSGPGGASTDTQYF.

Points on this clone: Distinct nucleotide sequences in the sample also encode this CDR3. This chain joins TRBV7-2 and TRBJ1-5; D call uncertain. This CDR3 contains 15 residues. V dropped 1 base and J dropped 1 base, with 8 bases sitting between them. Germline V gives CDR1 SGHTA, CDR2 FQGNSA. For the CDR3, the DNA is TGTGCCAGCAGCTTAGATCCGGGAAGCAATCAGCCCCAGCATTTT. This codes for CASSLDPGSNQPQHF.

The gene calls are TRBV4-3 and TRBJ1-2, with 8 bases matching TRBD1. The V segment lost 0 bases and the J segment 1 base; nucleotides outside the gene matches: 7. Germline values: CDR1 LGHNA, CDR2 YSLEER. This CDR3 comprises 17 residues. This chain's CDR3 is CASSQEHFGQGNYGYTF. As DNA, the CDR3 is TGCGCCAGCAGCCAAGAACATTTTGGACAGGGTAACTATGGCTACACCTTC.

This rearrangement joins TRBV28 to TRBJ1-2; TRBD1 matches 7 bases. Germline V gene lookup returns CDR1 MDHEN and CDR2 SYDVKM. With V trimmed by 5 bases and J by 7 bases, 10 bases remained unmatched. The CDR3 spans 14 residues. The CDR3 reads CASSKGRGQGGYTF. CDR3 in DNA: TGTGCCAGCAGTAAGGGTAGGGGGCAGGGTGGCTACACCTTC.

V is TRBV7-2 and J is TRBJ1-2, with 9 bases that match TRBD1. Trimming cost V 7 bases and J 6 bases; bases outside gene matches: 6. The CDR3 totals 13 residues. CDR1 is SGHTA, CDR2 FQGNSA, per germline. DNA of the CDR3: TGTGCCAGCACTACACAGGGGGCAAATGGCTACACCTTC. Its translation: CASTTQGANGYTF.

The J gene is TRBJ2-5, the V gene TRBV27; 7 bases agree with TRBD1. Unmatched junction bases numbered 5, after V lost 6 bases and J lost 4 bases. Per germline, CDR1 MNHEY and CDR2 SMNVEV (reference sequence). The CDR3 contains 13 residues. The chain's CDR3 is CASRLQGLETQYF. CDR3 sequence (DNA): TGTGCCAGCAGACTACAGGGGCTAGAGACCCAGTACTTC.

This chain uses TRBV3-1 (or the pseudogene TRBV3-2) with TRBJ2-2, with 7 bases fitting TRBD2. Germline CDR1 and CDR2: LGHDT and YNNKEL (reference sequence). The V segment lost 4 bases and the J segment 6 bases; nucleotides outside the gene matches: 8. The CDR3 totals 15 residues. The CDR3 region is CASSPHGLVPGELFF. The CDR3 DNA follows: TGTGCCAGCAGCCCGCATGGACTAGTTCCCGGGGAGCTGTTTTTT.

This clone occurred once. CDR3 coding DNA: TGTGCCAGCAGCTCCGGGACTGGAACCTACGAGCAGTACTTC. This gives the protein CASSSGTGTYEQYF. This rearrangement joins TRBV7-9 to TRBJ2-7; TRBD2 is a possible D gene (6 bases). CDR1 is SEHNR and CDR2 is FQNEAQ in the germline V gene (reference sequence). The CDR3 loop spans 14 amino acids. Trimming took off 4 bases at V and 2 bases at J, with 12 bases between the two ends.

The CDR3 nucleotides read TGTGCTAGTGGTTTGGGGGACTCCGGCGGGGAGACCCAGTACTTC. This encodes CASGLGDSGGETQYF. V and J are TRBV12-5 and TRBJ2-5; D might be TRBD2 (6 bases). Deletions cut 1 base from V and 5 bases from J, with 14 bases between. The CDR3 loop spans 15 amino acids. Germline V gene lookup returns CDR1 LGHNT and CDR2 FRNRAP.